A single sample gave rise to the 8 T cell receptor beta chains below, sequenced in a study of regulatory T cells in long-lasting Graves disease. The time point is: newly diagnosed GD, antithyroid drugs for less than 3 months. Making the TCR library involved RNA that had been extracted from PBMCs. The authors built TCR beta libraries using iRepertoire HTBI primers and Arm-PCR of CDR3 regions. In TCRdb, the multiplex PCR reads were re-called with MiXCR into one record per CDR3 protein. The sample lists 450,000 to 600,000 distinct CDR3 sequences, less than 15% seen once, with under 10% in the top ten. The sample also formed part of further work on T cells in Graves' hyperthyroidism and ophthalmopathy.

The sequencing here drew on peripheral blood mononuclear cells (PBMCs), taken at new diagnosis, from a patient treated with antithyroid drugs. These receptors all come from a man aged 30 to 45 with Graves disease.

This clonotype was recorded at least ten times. The CDR3 reads CASSIRAPQSRTEAFF. CDR3 bases: TGTGCCAGTAGTATTCGGGCCCCCCAAAGCCGAACTGAAGCTTTCTTT. The rearrangement uses TRBV19 and TRBJ1-1; the D is unclear. Germline assignment: CDR1 LNHDA and CDR2 SQIVND (reference sequence). The CDR3 contains 16 residues. Deletions cut 3 bases from V and 5 bases from J, with 19 bases between.

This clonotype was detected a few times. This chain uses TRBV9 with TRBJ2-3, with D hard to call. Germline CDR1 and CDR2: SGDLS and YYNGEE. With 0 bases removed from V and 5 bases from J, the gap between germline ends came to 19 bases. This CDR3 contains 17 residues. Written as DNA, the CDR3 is TGTGCCAGCAGCGTAGAGAAACTACGGAACGGTGTAGATACGCAGTATTTT. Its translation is CASSVEKLRNGVDTQYF.

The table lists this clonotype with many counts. For the CDR3, the DNA is TGTGCTAGTGGTTTGAGGGTTATTGGGGTCAACACTGAAGCTTTCTTT. Its protein product is CASGLRVIGVNTEAFF. This rearrangement joins TRBV12-5 to TRBJ1-1; no reliable D call. The germline gives CDR1 LGHNT, CDR2 FRNRAP. V shed 2 bases and J shed 2 bases, with 15 bases lying between them. CDR3 length: 16 amino acids.

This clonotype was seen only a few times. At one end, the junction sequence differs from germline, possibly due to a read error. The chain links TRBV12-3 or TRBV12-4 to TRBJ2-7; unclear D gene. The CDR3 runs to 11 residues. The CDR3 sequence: CASSYTYEQCF. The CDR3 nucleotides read TGTGCCAGCAGCTATACCTACGAGCAGTGCTTC.

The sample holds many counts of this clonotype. The CDR3 here is CASRLAGNTGELFF. CDR3 nucleotides: TGTGCCAGCAGACTAGCGGGGAACACCGGGGAGCTGTTTTTT. The chain is built from TRBV12-3 or TRBV12-4 and TRBJ2-2; 9 nucleotides match TRBD2. V trimming: 6 bases; J trimming: 1 base; junction bases outside the gene matches: 0. The length of the CDR3 is 14 residues.

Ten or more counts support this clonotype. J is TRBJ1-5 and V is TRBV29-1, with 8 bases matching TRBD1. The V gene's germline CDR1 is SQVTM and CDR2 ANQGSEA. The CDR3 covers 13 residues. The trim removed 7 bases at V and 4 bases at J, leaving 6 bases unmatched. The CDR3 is CSARTGPNQPQHF. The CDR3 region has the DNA TGCAGCGCAAGGACAGGGCCGAATCAGCCCCAGCATTTT. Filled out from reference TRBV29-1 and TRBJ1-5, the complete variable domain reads SAVISQKPSRDICQRGTSLTIQCQVDSQVTMMFWYRQQPGQSLTLIATANQGSEATYESGFVIDKFPISRPNLTFSTLTVSNMSPEDSSIYLCSARTGPNQPQHFGDGTRLSIL.

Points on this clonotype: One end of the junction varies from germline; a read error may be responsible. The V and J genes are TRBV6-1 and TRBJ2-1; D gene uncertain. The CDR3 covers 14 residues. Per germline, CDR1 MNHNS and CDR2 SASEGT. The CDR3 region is CVSSPLDPNNEQFF. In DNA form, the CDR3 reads TGTGTCAGCAGTCCCCTGGACCCAAACAATGAGCAGTTCTTC.

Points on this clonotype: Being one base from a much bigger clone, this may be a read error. The CDR3 is CVSSLVAQETQYF. The CDR3, as DNA: TGTGTCAGCAGTTTAGTCGCCCAAGAGACCCAGTACTTC. The gene calls are TRBV12-3 or TRBV12-4 and TRBJ2-5; D gene uncertain. The length of the CDR3 is 13 residues.